This T cell receptor (beta chain) appears in the sequencing data of a study of blood T cell repertoires in COVID-19. The overall study: Samples representing acute and convalescent COVID-19 were sourced from the United States, Italy and Spain. Sample material is recorded as cDNA or gDNA derived from T cells, B-cell-depleted T cells, or PBMCs.

Germline V gene data show CDR1 as MGHRA and CDR2 as YSYEKL. This CDR3 comprises 15 residues. Unmatched junction bases numbered 12, after V lost 3 bases and J lost 8 bases. Original analysis: Quantification of nucleated cells was approximated via reference gene primer amplification. Profiled with immunoSEQ multiplex PCR; TCRdb holds only in-frame clones, not every one. V and J calls and clone size are those listed in that table; D and trimming were worked out from the DNA. Among roughly 380,000 clones, approximately 89% were seen once, and the ten largest hold 3.9%. Recruited during active infection, patients (from Seattle) were subsequently followed longitudinally.

The chain uses TRBV4-1 and TRBJ2-7, with 8 bases aligning to TRBD1. Sequenced sample: peripheral blood. The receptor was isolated from a woman aged 60-75 years with COVID-19, enrolled during active disease. The CDR3 DNA reads as TGCGCCAGCAGCCAGAGGTGGCCAGGGGGCTCACAGCAGTACTTC. This sequence encodes CASSQRWPGGSQQYF.